These 22 T cell receptor beta chains originate from one sample sequenced in a study of control samples from healthy donors and cancer patients. TCRdb's copy holds only in-frame clones and misses some; the assay was immunoSEQ multiplex PCR. This sample has about 120,000 clones, with roughly 91% found just once. The sequenced material came from blood. These TCRs come from a woman between 65 and 79 years old in good health.

The chain is built from TRBV6-6 and TRBJ1-1, with D perhaps TRBD1 (5 bases). CDR1 is MNHNY and CDR2 is SVGAGI in the germline V gene (reference sequence). V dropped 4 bases and J dropped 1 base, with 16 bases sitting between them. The CDR3 contains 16 residues. CDR3 region: CASSSRGGVANTEAFF. For the CDR3, the DNA is TGTGCCAGCAGTTCCCGGGGCGGGGTGGCGAACACTGAAGCTTTCTTT.

The chain is built from TRBV19 and TRBJ1-2; no clear D. The CDR3 is 12 residues long. Deletions cut 7 bases from V and 0 bases from J, with 6 bases between. CDR1 is LNHDA, CDR2 SQIVND, per germline (reference sequence). CDR3 residues: CASTDSNYGYTF. For the CDR3, the DNA is TGTGCCAGTACCGACTCTAACTATGGCTACACCTTC.

The V and J genes are TRBV4-1 and TRBJ2-3; either TRBD1 or TRBD2 may fit D (5 bases each). CDR1 and CDR2 from the germline V gene are MGHRA and YSYEKL. This CDR3 spans 17 amino acids. V was pared by 0 bases and J by 0 bases, with 13 bases between. The CDR3 DNA is TGCGCCAGCAGCCAAGAACCCGGGACCCTAAGCACAGATACGCAGTATTTT. It is translated as CASSQEPGTLSTDTQYF.

The chain couples TRBV7-2 to TRBJ1-1; TRBD1 might be the D (6 bases). Germline loops: CDR1 SGHTA, CDR2 FQGNSA. Trimming left V 5 bases short and J 1 base short, with 14 bases between. The CDR3 loop spans 15 amino acids. CDR3 nucleotide sequence: TGTGCCAGCAGCCCGGGGGCGGTGAGGAACACTGAAGCTTTCTTT. This codes for CASSPGAVRNTEAFF.

The V and J genes are TRBV9 and TRBJ2-5; a weak D match, TRBD1 (5 bases). Germline V gene data show CDR1 as SGDLS and CDR2 as YYNGEE. The CDR3 runs to 13 residues. V was pared by 4 bases and J by 3 bases, with 10 bases between. The CDR3 nucleotides are TGTGCCAGCAGCCAGGGTAACGAAGAGACCCAGTACTTC. Translation: CASSQGNEETQYF.

The rearrangement uses TRBV5-1 and TRBJ2-7; 8 bases line up with TRBD1. Per the germline V gene, CDR1 is SGHRS and CDR2 is YFSETQ. Trimming took 1 base from V and 4 from J; bases not matched to a gene: 7. The CDR3 extends over 15 amino acids. For the CDR3, the DNA is TGCGCCAGCAGCTTGACCCCGGGACAGGCGTACGAGCAGTACTTC. This gives the protein CASSLTPGQAYEQYF.

This rearrangement joins TRBV18 to TRBJ2-7; 8 bases line up with TRBD1. The junction had 11 bases not matched to a gene; V was cut back by 6 bases and J by 1 base. Germline V gives CDR1 KGHSH, CDR2 LQKENI. The CDR3 totals 16 residues. CDR3 in amino acids: CASSQVTGVPSYEQYF. The DNA for the CDR3 is TGTGCCAGCTCGCAGGTGACAGGGGTCCCTTCCTACGAGCAGTACTTC. Supplemented by reference TRBV18 and TRBJ2-7, the full variable domain reads NAGVMQNPRHLVRRRGQEARLRCSPMKGHSHVYWYRQLPEEGLKFMVYLQKENIIDESGMPKERFSAEFPKEGPSILRIQQVVRGDSAAYFCASSQVTGVPSYEQYFGPGTRLTVT.

This clone was recorded once. The chain's CDR3 is CASSLVGVVDEKLFF. The CDR3 coding sequence is TGTGCCAGCAGCCTGGTTGGGGTGGTAGATGAAAAACTGTTTTTT. The chain is built from TRBV5-6 and TRBJ1-4; D unresolved. The V and J ends lost 4 bases and 6 bases respectively, with 16 bases between them. This CDR3 has 15 amino acids. The germline CDR1 and CDR2 sequences are SGHDT and YYEEEE.

This chain connects TRBV7-8 to TRBJ2-3, with 9 bases fitting TRBD1. The CDR3 contains 15 residues. Trimming at V came to 5 bases and at J to 2 bases, leaving 5 bases not matched to a gene. Germline assignment: CDR1 SGHVS and CDR2 FQNEAQ. The CDR3 loop reads CASSGGTGLTDTQYF. The CDR3, as DNA: TGTGCCAGCAGCGGCGGGACAGGGCTCACAGATACGCAGTATTTT.

The rearrangement uses TRBV7-9 and TRBJ2-7, with 8 bases lining up with TRBD2. The germline V gene encodes CDR1 SEHNR and CDR2 FQNEAQ (reference sequence). The CDR3 totals 13 residues. V shed 0 bases, J shed 11 bases, and the junction held 6 bases outside the gene matches. CDR3 in amino acids: CASSLAHGLAEYF. The DNA of the CDR3 is TGTGCCAGCAGCTTAGCGCATGGACTAGCAGAGTACTTC.

This CDR3 reads CASRPSTSGVYNEQFF. The CDR3, as DNA: TGTGCCAGTAGGCCATCCACTAGCGGGGTCTACAATGAGCAGTTCTTC. The rearrangement links TRBV19 to TRBJ2-1; 10 nucleotides match TRBD2. The CDR3 consists of 16 residues. J gave up 3 bases and V 6 bases, and 8 bases lay outside the gene matches. Germline loops: CDR1 LNHDA, CDR2 SQIVND (reference sequence).

This chain connects TRBV11-2 to TRBJ2-1, with 9 bases aligning to TRBD2. V lost 5 bases, J lost 9 bases, and 8 bases stayed unmatched. Per germline, CDR1 SGHAT and CDR2 FQNNGV. CDR3 size: 14 residues. CDR3 sequence reads: CASSPGTSILEQFF. The CDR3 DNA reads TGTGCCAGCAGCCCCGGGACTAGCATCCTTGAGCAGTTCTTC.

The rearrangement joins TRBV5-1 to TRBJ2-5; maybe TRBD1 (6 bases). This CDR3 has 14 residues. V was cut by 1 base and J by 3 bases, with 10 bases left in between. Looked up from germline, CDR1 is SGHRS and CDR2 is YFSETQ. The CDR3 DNA follows: TGCGCCAGCAGCTTGTGGGGGCGTAAAGAGACCCAGTACTTC. Translating it yields CASSLWGRKETQYF.

The chain has TRBV19 and TRBJ2-7; TRBD2 agrees at 7 bases. From germline, CDR1 is LNHDA and CDR2 SQIVND (reference sequence). The CDR3 has 15 amino acids. The J segment lost 2 bases and the V segment lost 6 bases, leaving 10 bases of the junction unmatched. DNA of the CDR3: TGTGCCAGTAGGGAGAGAGCGGGGATCGCCTACGAGCAGTACTTC. Translation gives CASRERAGIAYEQYF.

The chain combines TRBV4-2 with TRBJ2-7, with 9 bases identical to TRBD1. The J segment lost 6 bases and the V segment lost 2 bases, leaving 8 bases of the junction unmatched. This CDR3 has 15 amino acids. CDR1 and CDR2 (germline): LGHNA, YNFKEQ. CDR3: CASSQPGQGSAEQYF. The CDR3 DNA reads as TGTGCCAGCAGCCAACCTGGACAGGGGTCGGCCGAGCAGTACTTC.

This clone showed up just once. The rearrangement joins TRBV18 to TRBJ2-1, with 8 positions matching TRBD2. The CDR3 has 15 amino acids. V shed 3 bases and J 7 bases; nucleotides not matched to a gene: 8. Germline V lookup: CDR1 KGHSH, CDR2 LQKENI. CDR3 amino acids: CASSPPGGGINEQFF. CDR3 bases: TGTGCCAGCTCACCCCCCGGGGGGGGAATAAATGAGCAGTTCTTC.

The chain employs TRBV7-8 and TRBJ1-1; maybe TRBD1 (6 bases). The CDR3 is 16 amino acids. V was trimmed by 1 base and J by 5 bases, leaving 17 bases between them. CDR1 and CDR2 (germline): SGHVS, FQNEAQ. CDR3 protein: CASSLVGSGVGTEAFF. The CDR3 nucleotides read TGTGCCAGCAGCTTAGTTGGTTCAGGGGTAGGAACTGAAGCTTTCTTT.

The V and J genes are TRBV18 and TRBJ1-2; D remains unclear. Germline V lookup: CDR1 KGHSH, CDR2 LQKENI. The CDR3 consists of 15 residues. V was clipped by 2 bases and J by 7 bases, with 17 bases between them. The CDR3 DNA sequence: TGTGCCAGCTCACCAGGAGAAGCAAGGATATCTGGCTACACCTTC. This translates into CASSPGEARISGYTF. Filled out from reference TRBV18 and TRBJ1-2, the complete variable domain reads NAGVMQNPRHLVRRRGQEARLRCSPMKGHSHVYWYRQLPEEGLKFMVYLQKENIIDESGMPKERFSAEFPKEGPSILRIQQVVRGDSAAYFCASSPGEARISGYTFGSGTRLTVV.

This chain joins TRBV2 and TRBJ2-1, with D perhaps matching TRBD2 (6 bases). The V gene lost 7 bases and the J gene lost 7 bases, with 17 bases spanning the gap. CDR3 length: 14 residues. Germline CDR1 and CDR2: SNHLY and FYNNEI. The DNA of the CDR3 is TGTGCCAGCAACCCGGGACTCTTTTTGAATGAGCAGTTCTTC. Residues: CASNPGLFLNEQFF.

Only a few counts were recorded for this clone. The V gene is TRBV19, the J gene TRBJ1-6; D perhaps matches TRBD1 (6 bases). The V end lost 5 bases, the J end lost 7 bases, and 21 bases lay between the germline ends. Looked up from germline, CDR1 is LNHDA and CDR2 is SQIVND (reference sequence). The CDR3 is 17 amino acids. The CDR3, as DNA: TGTGCCAGTAGTCTCCAAGGGTCCGGGACACCCAATTCACCCCTCCACTTT. This translates into CASSLQGSGTPNSPLHF. The whole variable domain, filled in from reference TRBV19 and TRBJ1-6, reads DGGITQSPKYLFRKEGQNVTLSCEQNLNHDAMYWYRQDPGQGLRLIYYSQIVNDFQKGDIAEGYSVSREKKESFPLTVTSAQKNPTAFYLCASSLQGSGTPNSPLHFGNGTRLTVT.

The V gene is TRBV7-2, the J gene TRBJ2-7; D unresolved. The CDR3 runs 14 residues. The V gene lost 3 bases and the J gene lost 2 bases, with 11 bases spanning the gap. CDR1 and CDR2 (germline): SGHTA, FQGNSA. In DNA form, the CDR3 reads TGTGCCAGCAGCTTTTCGGCAGCCCCCTACGAGCAGTACTTC. It codes for CASSFSAAPYEQYF.

The rearrangement uses TRBV18 and TRBJ1-1; D unresolved. The CDR3 covers 13 residues. V was clipped by 2 bases and J by 3 bases, with 7 bases between them. Per germline, CDR1 KGHSH and CDR2 LQKENI. The CDR3, as DNA: TGTGCCAGCTCACCAAATGGGGACACTGAAGCTTTCTTT. Residues: CASSPNGDTEAFF.